The clone carrying this T cell receptor (beta chain) is medium-sized in the sample. What it binds is unknown. Semi-nested PCR with reverse primers in the TRAC or TRBC constant regions amplified each chain separately. TCRdb re-called the 5' RACE reads through MiXCR, storing one row per CDR3 protein. There are 6,000 to 8,000 distinct CDR3 sequences in the sample; about 24% occur only once, and about 3% lies in the top ten. The data were taken from a study of T cells generated in artificial thymic organoids. The organoids combined MS5 murine stromal cells carrying human DLL1 with human hematopoietic stem and progenitor cells. FACS-sorted CD34+CD3- hematopoietic stem and progenitor cells, with residual T cells removed, seeded the organoids. V lost 1 base, J lost 1 base, and 9 bases lay in between. The CDR3 covers 15 residues.

The sample consisted of naive CD8+ T cells grown in artificial thymic organoids from cord blood stem and progenitor cells. Subset reported: CD3+TCRalphabeta+CD8SP T cells; for blood, CD45RO-CCR7+ naive CD8+ T cells. The TCR originated in a human donor who gave cord blood stem cells for thymic organoid culture, a cardiac surgery patient who gave postnatal thymus, or a blood donor (not recorded which). The gene calls are TRBV12-3 or TRBV12-4 and TRBJ2-3; D is unclear. CDR3 residues: CASSLEGPRTDTQYF. Here the CDR3 DNA reads TGTGCCAGCAGTTTAGAGGGTCCCCGCACAGATACGCAGTATTTT.